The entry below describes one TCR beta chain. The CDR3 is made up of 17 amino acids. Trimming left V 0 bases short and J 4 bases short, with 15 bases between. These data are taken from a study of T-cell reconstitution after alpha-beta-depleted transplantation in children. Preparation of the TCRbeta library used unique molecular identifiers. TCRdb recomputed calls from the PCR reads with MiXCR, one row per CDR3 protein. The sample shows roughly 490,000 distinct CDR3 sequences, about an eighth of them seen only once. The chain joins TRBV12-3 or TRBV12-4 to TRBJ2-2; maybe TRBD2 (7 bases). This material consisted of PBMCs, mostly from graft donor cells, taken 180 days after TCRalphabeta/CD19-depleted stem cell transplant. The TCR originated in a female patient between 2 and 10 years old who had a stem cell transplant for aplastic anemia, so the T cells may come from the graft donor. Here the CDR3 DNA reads TGTGCCAGCAGTTTAGCGCTAAGGGGGGGCTCCACCGGGGAGCTGTTTTTT. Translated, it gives CASSLALRGGSTGELFF.